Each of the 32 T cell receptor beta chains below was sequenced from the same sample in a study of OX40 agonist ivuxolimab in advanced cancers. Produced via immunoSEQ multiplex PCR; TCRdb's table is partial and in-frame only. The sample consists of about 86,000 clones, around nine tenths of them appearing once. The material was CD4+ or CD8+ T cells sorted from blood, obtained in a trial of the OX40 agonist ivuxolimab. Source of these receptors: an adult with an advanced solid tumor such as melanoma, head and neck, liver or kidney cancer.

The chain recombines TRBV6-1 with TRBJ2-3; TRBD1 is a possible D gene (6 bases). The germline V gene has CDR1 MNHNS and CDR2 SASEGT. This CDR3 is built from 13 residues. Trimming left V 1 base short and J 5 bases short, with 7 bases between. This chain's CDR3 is CASSEGGGDTQYF. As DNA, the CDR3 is TGTGCCAGCAGTGAAGGAGGGGGAGATACGCAGTATTTT.

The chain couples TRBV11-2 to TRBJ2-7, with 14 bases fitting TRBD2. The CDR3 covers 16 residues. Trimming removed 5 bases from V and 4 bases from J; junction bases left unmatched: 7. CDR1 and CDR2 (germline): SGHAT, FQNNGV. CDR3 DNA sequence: TGTGCCAGCAGCCAAGGACTAGCGGGGGGTGGGTACGAGCAGTACTTC. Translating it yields CASSQGLAGGGYEQYF. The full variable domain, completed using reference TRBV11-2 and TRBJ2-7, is EAGVAQSPRYKIIEKRQSVAFWCNPISGHATLYWYQQILGQGPKLLIQFQNNGVVDDSQLPKDRFSAERLKGVDSTLKIQPAKLEDSAVYLCASSQGLAGGGYEQYFGPGTRLTVT.

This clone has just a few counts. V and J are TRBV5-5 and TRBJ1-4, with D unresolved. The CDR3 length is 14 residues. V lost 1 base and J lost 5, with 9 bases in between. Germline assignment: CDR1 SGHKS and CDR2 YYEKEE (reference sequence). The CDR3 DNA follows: TGTGCCAGCAGCTTGAGGACGATCAATGAAAAACTGTTTTTT. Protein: CASSLRTINEKLFF. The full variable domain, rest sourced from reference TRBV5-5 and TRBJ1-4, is DAGVTQSPTHLIKTRGQQVTLRCSPISGHKSVSWYQQVLGQGPQFIFQYYEKEERGRGNFPDRFSARQFPNYSSELNVNALLLGDSALYLCASSLRTINEKLFFGSGTQLSVL.

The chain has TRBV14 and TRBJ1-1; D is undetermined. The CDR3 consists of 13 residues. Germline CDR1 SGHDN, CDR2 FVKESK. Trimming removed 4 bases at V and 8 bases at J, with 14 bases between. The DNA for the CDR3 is TGTGCCAGCAGCCGAACTGAGGTCGTGGAAGCTTTCTTT. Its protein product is CASSRTEVVEAFF.

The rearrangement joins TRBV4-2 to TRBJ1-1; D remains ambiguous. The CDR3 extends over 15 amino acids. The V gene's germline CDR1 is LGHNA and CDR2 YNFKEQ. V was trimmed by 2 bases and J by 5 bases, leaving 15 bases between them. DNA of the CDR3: TGTGCCAGCAGCCAAACCCCCAGCCGGAGAACTGAAGCTTTCTTT. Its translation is CASSQTPSRRTEAFF.

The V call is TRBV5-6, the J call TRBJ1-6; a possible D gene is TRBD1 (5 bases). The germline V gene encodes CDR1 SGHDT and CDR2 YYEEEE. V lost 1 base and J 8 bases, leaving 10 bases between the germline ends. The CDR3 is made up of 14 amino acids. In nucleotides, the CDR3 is TGTGCCAGCAGCTTGTGGGGCAGGGATTCACCCCTCCACTTT. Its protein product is CASSLWGRDSPLHF.

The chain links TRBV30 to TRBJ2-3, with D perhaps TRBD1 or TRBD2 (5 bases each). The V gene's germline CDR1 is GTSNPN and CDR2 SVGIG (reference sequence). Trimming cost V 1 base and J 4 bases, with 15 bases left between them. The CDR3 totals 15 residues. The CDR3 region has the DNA TGTGCCTGGAGTGCACAACGGGGCGGATCAGATACGCAGTATTTT. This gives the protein CAWSAQRGGSDTQYF.

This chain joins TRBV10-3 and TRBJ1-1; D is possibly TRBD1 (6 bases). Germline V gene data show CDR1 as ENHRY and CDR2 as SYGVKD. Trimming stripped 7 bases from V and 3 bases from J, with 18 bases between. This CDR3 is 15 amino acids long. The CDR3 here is CAIKAAGGEDTEAFF. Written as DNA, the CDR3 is TGTGCCATCAAAGCGGCCGGGGGCGAAGACACTGAAGCTTTCTTT.

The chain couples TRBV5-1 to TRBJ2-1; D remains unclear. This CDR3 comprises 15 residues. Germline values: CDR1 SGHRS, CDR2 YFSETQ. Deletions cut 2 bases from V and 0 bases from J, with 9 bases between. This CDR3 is CASSLGSSSYNEQFF. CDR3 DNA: TGCGCCAGCAGCTTAGGCTCGAGCTCCTACAATGAGCAGTTCTTC. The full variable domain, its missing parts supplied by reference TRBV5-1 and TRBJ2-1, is KAGVTQTPRYLIKTRGQQVTLSCSPISGHRSVSWYQQTPGQGLQFLFEYFSETQRNKGNFPGRFSGRQFSNSRSEMNVSTLELGDSALYLCASSLGSSSYNEQFFGPGTRLTVL.

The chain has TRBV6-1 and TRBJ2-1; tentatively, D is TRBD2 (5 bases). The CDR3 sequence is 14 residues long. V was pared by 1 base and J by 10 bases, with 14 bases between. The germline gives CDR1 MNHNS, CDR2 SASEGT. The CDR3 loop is CASSEGGQLGEQFF. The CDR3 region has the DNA TGTGCCAGCAGTGAAGGAGGGCAGCTTGGCGAGCAGTTCTTC.

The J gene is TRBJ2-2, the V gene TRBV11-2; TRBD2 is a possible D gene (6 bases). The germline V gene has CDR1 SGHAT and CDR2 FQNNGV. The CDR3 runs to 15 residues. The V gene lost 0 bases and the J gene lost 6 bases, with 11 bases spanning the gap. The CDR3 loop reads CASSLDGSRAGELFF. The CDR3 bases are TGTGCCAGCAGCTTAGACGGGAGTAGGGCCGGGGAGCTGTTTTTT.

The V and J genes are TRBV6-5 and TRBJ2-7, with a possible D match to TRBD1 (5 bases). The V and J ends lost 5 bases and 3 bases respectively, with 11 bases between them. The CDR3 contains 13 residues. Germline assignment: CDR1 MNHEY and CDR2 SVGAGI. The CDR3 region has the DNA TGTGCCAGCAGTCAGGGATACCGCTACGAGCAGTACTTC. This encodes CASSQGYRYEQYF.

This CDR3 reads CASSLESGGNTGELFF. The CDR3, as DNA: TGTGCCAGCAGCTTAGAGAGCGGGGGAAACACCGGGGAGCTGTTTTTT. The chain couples TRBV7-2 to TRBJ2-2; 8 bases fit TRBD2. The CDR3 is 16 residues long. Germline V gene lookup returns CDR1 SGHTA and CDR2 FQGNSA. V shed 1 base, J shed 2 bases, and the junction held 3 bases outside the gene matches.

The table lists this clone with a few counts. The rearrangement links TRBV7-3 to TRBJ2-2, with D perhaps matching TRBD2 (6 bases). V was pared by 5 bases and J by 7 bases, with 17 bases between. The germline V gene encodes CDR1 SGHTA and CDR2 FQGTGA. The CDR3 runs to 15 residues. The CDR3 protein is CASSQGRLASGELFF. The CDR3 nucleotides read TGTGCCAGCAGCCAAGGCCGGCTAGCGAGCGGGGAGCTGTTTTTT.

Here the CDR3 DNA reads TGTGCCAGCAGCTTGATGGACCGTACAAATGAGCAGTTCTTC. Its translation is CASSLMDRTNEQFF. V is TRBV7-2 and J is TRBJ2-1; D not resolved. The CDR3 contains 14 residues. Trimming took 3 bases from V and 7 from J, leaving 13 bases between them. The germline V gene has CDR1 SGHTA and CDR2 FQGNSA.

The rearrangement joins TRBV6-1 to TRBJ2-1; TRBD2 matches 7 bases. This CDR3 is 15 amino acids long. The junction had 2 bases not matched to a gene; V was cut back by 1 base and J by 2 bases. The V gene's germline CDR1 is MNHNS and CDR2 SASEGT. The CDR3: CASSEEGLTYNEQFF. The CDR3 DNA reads TGTGCCAGCAGTGAAGAGGGACTAACCTACAATGAGCAGTTCTTC.

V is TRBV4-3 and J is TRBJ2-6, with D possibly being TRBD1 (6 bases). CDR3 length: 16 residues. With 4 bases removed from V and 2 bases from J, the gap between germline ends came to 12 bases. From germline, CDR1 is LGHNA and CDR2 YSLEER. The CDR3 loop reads CASSPGHLTGANVLTF. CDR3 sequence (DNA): TGCGCCAGCAGCCCGGGACATCTCACTGGGGCCAACGTCCTGACTTTC.

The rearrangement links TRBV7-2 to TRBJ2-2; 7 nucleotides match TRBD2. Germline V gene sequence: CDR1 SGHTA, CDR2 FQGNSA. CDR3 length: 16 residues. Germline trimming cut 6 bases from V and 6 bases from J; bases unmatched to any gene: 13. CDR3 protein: CASRLGGERGAGELFF. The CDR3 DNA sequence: TGTGCCAGCAGACTTGGGGGGGAGAGGGGCGCCGGGGAGCTGTTTTTT.

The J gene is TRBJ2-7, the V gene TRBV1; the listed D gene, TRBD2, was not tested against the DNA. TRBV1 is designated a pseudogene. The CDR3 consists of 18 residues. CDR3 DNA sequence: TGCACCAGCAGCCAACTAACCCCTCGGCTAGCGGTTTCCTACGAGCAGTACTTC. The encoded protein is CTSSQLTPRLAVSYEQYF.

The DNA for the CDR3 is TGTGCCAGCAGTGGGGCAGCGGGGGGTACAGATACGCAGTATTTT. It yields the protein CASSGAAGGTDTQYF. This chain joins TRBV2 and TRBJ2-3; 9 bases are a match to TRBD2. The junction had 5 bases not matched to a gene; V was cut back by 4 bases and J by 3 bases. The CDR3 totals 15 residues. The V gene's germline CDR1 is SNHLY and CDR2 FYNNEI.

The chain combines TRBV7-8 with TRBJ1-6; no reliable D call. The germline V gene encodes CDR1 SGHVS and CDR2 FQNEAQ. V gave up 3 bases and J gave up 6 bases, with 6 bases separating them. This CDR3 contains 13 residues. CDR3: CASSLGPNSPLHF. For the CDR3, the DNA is TGTGCCAGCAGCTTGGGTCCTAATTCACCCCTCCACTTT.

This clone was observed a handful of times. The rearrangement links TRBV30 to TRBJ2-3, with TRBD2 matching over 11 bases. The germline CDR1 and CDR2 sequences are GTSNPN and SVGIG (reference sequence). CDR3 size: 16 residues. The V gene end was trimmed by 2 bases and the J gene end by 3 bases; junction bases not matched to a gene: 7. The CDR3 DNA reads TGTGCCTGGAGTCGGGTAGCGGGGGGGAGAACAGATACGCAGTATTTT. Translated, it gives CAWSRVAGGRTDTQYF.

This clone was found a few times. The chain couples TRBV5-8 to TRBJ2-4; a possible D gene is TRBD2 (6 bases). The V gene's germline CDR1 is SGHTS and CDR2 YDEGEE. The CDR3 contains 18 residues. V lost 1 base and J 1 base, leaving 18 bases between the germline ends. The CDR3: CASSLRWRGGTAKNIQYF. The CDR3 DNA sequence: TGTGCCAGCAGCTTGAGATGGAGGGGAGGAACGGCCAAAAACATTCAGTACTTC.

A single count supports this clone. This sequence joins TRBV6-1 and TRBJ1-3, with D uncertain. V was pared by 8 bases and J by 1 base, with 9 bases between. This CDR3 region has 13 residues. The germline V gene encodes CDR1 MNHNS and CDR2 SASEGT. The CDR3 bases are TGTGCCAGCTCAGGACGTTCTGGAAACACCATATATTTT. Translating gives CASSGRSGNTIYF.

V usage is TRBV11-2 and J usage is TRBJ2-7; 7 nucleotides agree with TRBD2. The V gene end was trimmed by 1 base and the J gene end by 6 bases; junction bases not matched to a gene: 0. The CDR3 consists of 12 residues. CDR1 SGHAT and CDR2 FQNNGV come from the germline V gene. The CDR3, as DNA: TGTGCCAGCAGCTTAGCGGGGGGCGAGCAGTACTTC. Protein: CASSLAGGEQYF.

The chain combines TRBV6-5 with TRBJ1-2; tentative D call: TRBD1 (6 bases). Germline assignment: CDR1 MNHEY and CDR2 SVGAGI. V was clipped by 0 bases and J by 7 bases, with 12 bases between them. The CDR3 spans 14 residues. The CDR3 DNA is TGTGCCAGCAGTTACTCGCGGACAGTTACTGGCTACACCTTC. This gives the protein CASSYSRTVTGYTF.

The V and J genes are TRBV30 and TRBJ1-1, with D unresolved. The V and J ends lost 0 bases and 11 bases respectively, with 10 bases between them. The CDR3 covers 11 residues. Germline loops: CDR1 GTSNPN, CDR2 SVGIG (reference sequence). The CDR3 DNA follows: TGTGCCTGGAGTGTGTCCTCGGGGGCTTTCTTT. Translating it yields CAWSVSSGAFF.

CDR3 sequence (DNA): TGTGCCAGCAACCCAGGCCGGATCACAGATACGCAGTATTTT. It is translated as CASNPGRITDTQYF. V and J are TRBV2 and TRBJ2-3; D is ambiguous. The ends were cut back, 7 bases at V and 2 bases at J, with 13 bases in the middle. The CDR3 is 14 amino acids. Per germline, CDR1 SNHLY and CDR2 FYNNEI.

The CDR3 DNA sequence: TGTGCCAGTAGTATTGCGGCCGGGACTAAACCTTACGAGCAGTACTTC. This translates into CASSIAAGTKPYEQYF. J is TRBJ2-7 and V is TRBV19; 7 bases align to TRBD2. V dropped 3 bases and J dropped 4; count of bases not matched to a gene: 12. This CDR3 comprises 16 residues. Germline V gene lookup returns CDR1 LNHDA and CDR2 SQIVND (reference sequence). Full variable domain (outside the CDR3, taken from reference TRBV19 and TRBJ2-7): DGGITQSPKYLFRKEGQNVTLSCEQNLNHDAMYWYRQDPGQGLRLIYYSQIVNDFQKGDIAEGYSVSREKKESFPLTVTSAQKNPTAFYLCASSIAAGTKPYEQYFGPGTRLTVT.

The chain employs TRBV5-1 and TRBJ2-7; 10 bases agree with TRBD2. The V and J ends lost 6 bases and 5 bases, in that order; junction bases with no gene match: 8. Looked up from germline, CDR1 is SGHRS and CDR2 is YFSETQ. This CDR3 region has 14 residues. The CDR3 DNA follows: TGCGCCAGCAACCCCCTAGCGGGAGTTAACGAGCAGTACTTC. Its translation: CASNPLAGVNEQYF.

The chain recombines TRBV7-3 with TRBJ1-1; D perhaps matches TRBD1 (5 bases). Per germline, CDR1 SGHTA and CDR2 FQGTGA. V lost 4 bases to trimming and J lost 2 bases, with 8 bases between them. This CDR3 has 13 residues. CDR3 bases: TGTGCCAGCAGCTACGGGGGTAACACTGAAGCTTTCTTT. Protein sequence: CASSYGGNTEAFF.

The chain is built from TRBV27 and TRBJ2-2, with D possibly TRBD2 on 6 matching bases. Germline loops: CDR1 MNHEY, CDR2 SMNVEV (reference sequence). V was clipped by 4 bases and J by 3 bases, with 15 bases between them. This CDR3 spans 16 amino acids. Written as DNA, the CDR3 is TGTGCCAGCAGTTCGTATGGGCGGGACCACACCGGGGAGCTGTTTTTT. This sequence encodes CASSSYGRDHTGELFF.